Sequencing of this T cell receptor beta chain was carried out in a study of blood T cell repertoires in COVID-19. Study in general: Whether acute or convalescent, the COVID-19 samples came from the United States, Italy and Spain. In each case, the material was cDNA or gDNA derived from T cells, B-cell-depleted T cells, or PBMCs.

Authors' data handling: From reference gene primer amplification, estimates of nucleated cell counts were derived. The assay was immunoSEQ multiplex PCR, and TCRdb's table has in-frame clones only and misses some. The DNA gave D and trimming, while V, J and clone size come from that table. Of 200,000 to 250,000 clones in the sample, almost 90% are singletons; the top ten hold around 1.5%. CDR3 length: 15 amino acids. CDR1 and CDR2 from the germline V gene are MNHEY and SVGAGI. Trimming cost V 6 bases and J 0 bases, with 15 bases left between them. This TCR came from a man aged 18 to 30 with active or convalescent COVID-19. Sequenced input: peripheral blood. The gene calls are TRBV6-5 and TRBJ2-7, with TRBD2 as a possible D gene (6 bases). For the CDR3, the DNA is TGTGCCAGCAGATTGGAGGGAGGAAGCTCCTACGAGCAGTACTTC. Translating it yields CASRLEGGSSYEQYF.